The next 32 T cell receptor beta chains were all read from a single sample in a study of response to subunit inactivated influenza vaccine. TCRdb recomputed calls from the RT-PCR reads with MiXCR, one row per CDR3 protein. The table lists around 520,000 distinct CDR3 sequences, 12% of them singletons. This specimen consisted of PBMCs from blood, obtained on the day of vaccination. All receptors derive from a man aged 50 to 59 who received an inactivated influenza vaccine.

The CDR3 sequence: CASRVLGLVGDTQYF. CDR3 DNA: TGTGCCAGCAGGGTGTTGGGACTAGTAGGAGATACGCAGTATTTT. The rearrangement joins TRBV2 to TRBJ2-3, with 8 bases identical to TRBD2. The CDR3 contains 15 residues. Per the germline V gene, CDR1 is SNHLY and CDR2 is FYNNEI. V trimming: 6 bases; J trimming: 5 bases; junction bases outside the gene matches: 10.

The rearrangement joins TRBV29-1 to TRBJ1-2; 7 bases map to TRBD1. Unmatched junction bases numbered 4, after V lost 8 bases and J lost 4 bases. Germline CDR1 is SQVTM and CDR2 is ANQGSEA. The CDR3 runs to 11 residues. CDR3 DNA: TGCAGCATCCGGGACAGCTATGGCTACACCTTC. Translating gives CSIRDSYGYTF.

V usage is TRBV25-1 and J usage is TRBJ2-7; 12 nucleotides align to TRBD1. The germline V gene encodes CDR1 MGHDK and CDR2 SYGVNS. This CDR3 comprises 14 residues. After removal of 6 bases from V and 0 bases from J, the junction contained 0 bases not matched to a gene. The CDR3 reads CASRGQGASYEQYF. CDR3 in DNA: TGTGCCAGCAGGGGACAGGGGGCCTCCTACGAGCAGTACTTC.

The gene calls are TRBV7-2 and TRBJ1-2; 9 bases are shared with TRBD1. In germline, CDR1 is SGHTA, CDR2 FQGNSA. V lost 5 bases, J lost 4 bases, and 8 bases stayed unmatched. This CDR3 comprises 15 residues. The CDR3 here is CASSRATGGFYGYTF. The CDR3 bases are TGTGCCAGCAGCAGAGCTACAGGGGGCTTCTATGGCTACACCTTC.

This clonotype was counted many times. The rearrangement joins TRBV7-2 to TRBJ1-1; D uncertain. Trimming cost V 0 bases and J 1 base, with 6 bases left between them. CDR1 and CDR2 from the germline V gene are SGHTA and FQGNSA. The CDR3 covers 14 residues. CDR3 nucleotides: TGTGCCAGCAGCTTAGCCCTCAGGAACACTGAAGCTTTCTTT. This translates into CASSLALRNTEAFF. The full variable domain, rest sourced from reference TRBV7-2 and TRBJ1-1, is GAGVSQSPSNKVTEKGKDVELRCDPISGHTALYWYRQSLGQGLEFLIYFQGNSAPDKSGLPSDRFSAERTGGSVSTLTIQRTQQEDSAVYLCASSLALRNTEAFFGQGTRLTVV.

CDR3 in DNA: TGCGCCAGCAGCCACTCCTCCTCGGGACAGGTGGGCGTGCAGTACTTC. Amino acid sequence: CASSHSSSGQVGVQYF. The chain is built from TRBV5-1 and TRBJ2-7; 8 positions agree with TRBD1. Germline CDR1 is SGHRS and CDR2 is YFSETQ. Trimming cost V 4 bases and J 9 bases; bases outside gene matches: 18. There are 16 residues in the CDR3.

This clonotype was counted between two and nine times. The chain joins TRBV27 to TRBJ2-7; no reliable D call. Per the germline V gene, CDR1 is MNHEY and CDR2 is SMNVEV (reference sequence). This CDR3 has 13 residues. Trimming took off 3 bases at V and 0 bases at J, with 6 bases between the two ends. The CDR3 is CASSFRSSYEQYF. The CDR3 DNA is TGTGCCAGCAGTTTCCGTAGCTCCTACGAGCAGTACTTC.

This clonotype appeared a few times. The chain has TRBV7-8 and TRBJ2-7; D possibly corresponds to TRBD2 (6 bases). Germline loops: CDR1 SGHVS, CDR2 FQNEAQ. The CDR3 is 14 residues long. Trimming pared 2 bases from V and 2 bases from J, leaving 10 bases between. The CDR3 spells CASSLTGVAYEQYF. The CDR3 DNA follows: TGTGCCAGCAGCTTAACGGGGGTCGCCTACGAGCAGTACTTC. Full variable domain (missing parts from reference TRBV7-8 and TRBJ2-7): GAGVSQSPRYKVAKRGQDVALRCDPISGHVSLFWYQQALGQGPEFLTYFQNEAQLDKSGLPSDRFFAERPEGSVSTLKIQRTQQEDSAVYLCASSLTGVAYEQYFGPGTRLTVT.

There are a few counts of this clonotype. The genes are TRBV6-1 and TRBJ1-1; no definite D call. In germline, CDR1 is MNHNS, CDR2 SASEGT. The CDR3 consists of 14 residues. The V end was cut by 6 bases, the J end by 0 bases, with 11 bases between. CDR3 loop: CASRKGRMNTEAFF. The CDR3 region has the DNA TGTGCCAGCAGGAAGGGAAGAATGAACACTGAAGCTTTCTTT.

This chain links TRBV19 with TRBJ1-1; TRBD1 matches 8 bases. The germline CDR1 and CDR2 sequences are LNHDA and SQIVND (reference sequence). V trimming: 3 bases; J trimming: 5 bases; junction bases outside the gene matches: 11. The CDR3 is 16 amino acids. The CDR3 loop reads CASSIFPVDRGTEAFF. The CDR3 nucleotides are TGTGCCAGTAGTATCTTCCCCGTCGACAGGGGTACTGAAGCTTTCTTT.

Many counts were recorded for this clonotype. The genes are TRBV10-3 and TRBJ2-7; TRBD2 matches at 7 bases. The CDR3 is 15 residues long. V lost 6 bases to trimming and J lost 4 bases; unmatched junction nucleotides: 12. CDR1 and CDR2 (germline): ENHRY, SYGVKD. The CDR3 bases are TGTGCCATCAGCCTTAGGGCGGGAGAGAAGTACGAGCAGTACTTC. Protein product: CAISLRAGEKYEQYF.

This clonotype was detected ten times or more. This CDR3 is CASSPRDRTYEQYF. The CDR3 DNA sequence: TGTGCCAGCTCACCCCGGGACAGAACCTACGAGCAGTACTTC. The genes are TRBV4-2 and TRBJ2-7; TRBD1 matches 7 bases. J lost 2 bases, V lost 8 bases, and 9 bases had no gene match. The CDR3 loop spans 14 amino acids. Germline V gene data show CDR1 as LGHNA and CDR2 as YNFKEQ.

This clonotype was recorded at least ten times. The gene calls are TRBV5-1 and TRBJ2-1, with D possibly TRBD1 on 6 matching bases. The V and J ends lost 6 bases and 1 base respectively, with 11 bases between them. CDR3 size: 14 residues. From germline, CDR1 is SGHRS and CDR2 YFSETQ. Written as DNA, the CDR3 is TGCGCCAGCACATTAGACAGGTCCTACAATGAGCAGTTCTTC. This codes for CASTLDRSYNEQFF.

V and J are TRBV7-2 and TRBJ2-7; D is perhaps TRBD1 (5 bases). CDR3 length: 14 amino acids. CDR1 is SGHTA, CDR2 FQGNSA, per germline. V dropped 3 bases and J dropped 1 base, with 10 bases sitting between them. The CDR3, as DNA: TGTGCCAGCAGCTTGGACACTCCTTCCTACGAGCAGTACTTC. Amino acid sequence: CASSLDTPSYEQYF.

This clonotype was counted only a few times. The V gene is TRBV18, the J gene TRBJ1-1, with unresolved D. V was clipped by 3 bases and J by 1 base, with 12 bases between them. The length of the CDR3 is 15 residues. Per the germline V gene, CDR1 is KGHSH and CDR2 is LQKENI. The CDR3 spells CASSPGKGPNTEAFF. The DNA for the CDR3 is TGTGCCAGCTCACCGGGAAAAGGACCGAACACTGAAGCTTTCTTT.

In DNA, the CDR3 is TGTGCCAGCAGCTTAGCTGGGGGGAATCGGAACATTCAGTACTTC. Its translation: CASSLAGGNRNIQYF. V is TRBV7-2 and J is TRBJ2-4, with a tentative D call TRBD2 (6 bases). The CDR3 totals 15 residues. Trimming took off 0 bases at V and 7 bases at J, with 13 bases between the two ends. Germline CDR1 is SGHTA and CDR2 is FQGNSA.

This chain links TRBV7-8 with TRBJ2-7; D uncertain. The CDR3 is 15 amino acids. Trimming stripped 1 base from V and 3 bases from J, with 13 bases between. Per germline, CDR1 SGHVS and CDR2 FQNEAQ. CDR3 DNA sequence: TGTGCCAGCAGCTTAGTCCAAAACAAGGGCTACGAGCAGTACTTC. Its translation: CASSLVQNKGYEQYF.

The V call is TRBV29-1, the J call TRBJ2-2; 12 nucleotides match TRBD1. Trimming cost V 6 bases and J 4 bases; bases outside gene matches: 3. The CDR3 sequence is 14 residues long. Germline CDR1 and CDR2: SQVTM and ANQGSEA. CDR3 coding DNA: TGCAGCGTAGGGACAGGGGGCGGCACCGGGGAGCTGTTTTTT. Translation gives CSVGTGGGTGELFF.

The chain has TRBV7-9 and TRBJ2-3, with D perhaps matching TRBD1 (6 bases). The CDR3 loop spans 16 amino acids. In germline, CDR1 is SEHNR, CDR2 FQNEAQ (reference sequence). V was clipped by 6 bases and J by 3 bases, with 19 bases between them. The CDR3 is CASSRVRGLGTDTQYF. Here the CDR3 DNA reads TGTGCCAGCAGTCGGGTCAGGGGTTTGGGGACAGATACGCAGTATTTT.

In its sample, this clonotype was seen a few times. The chain links TRBV20-1 to TRBJ2-7; D perhaps matches TRBD1 (6 bases). This CDR3 is 13 amino acids long. Germline CDR1 DFQATT, CDR2 SNEGSKA (reference sequence). V dropped 6 bases and J dropped 5 bases, with 17 bases sitting between them. CDR3 protein: CSAAGTGLDEQYF. The DNA for the CDR3 is TGCAGTGCCGCCGGAACAGGGTTGGACGAGCAGTACTTC.

This clonotype was seen many times. The chain carries TRBV4-1 and TRBJ1-2; 8 bases agree with TRBD1. The V gene end was trimmed by 5 bases and the J gene end by 4 bases; junction bases not matched to a gene: 3. Germline lookup yields CDR1 MGHRA and CDR2 YSYEKL. The CDR3 spans 13 residues. The CDR3 DNA reads as TGCGCCAGCAGCAAAGGGACAGGCTATGGCTACACCTTC. As protein: CASSKGTGYGYTF.

A few counts support this clonotype. The J gene is TRBJ1-1, the V gene TRBV6-1; D remains unclear. V was pared by 10 bases and J by 1 base, with 16 bases between. CDR1 is MNHNS and CDR2 is SASEGT in the germline V gene. The CDR3 contains 14 residues. The chain's CDR3 is CATALRQTNTEAFF. Written as DNA, the CDR3 is TGTGCCACCGCCCTGAGGCAGACGAACACTGAAGCTTTCTTT.

This clonotype showed up just a few times. The chain uses TRBV28 and TRBJ2-1, with D maybe TRBD1 (6 bases). V was pared by 5 bases and J by 7 bases, with 6 bases between. Germline CDR1 reads MDHEN; CDR2 reads SYDVKM. The CDR3 runs 11 residues. This CDR3 reads CASSDRNEQFF. For the CDR3, the DNA is TGTGCCAGCAGTGACAGGAATGAGCAGTTCTTC.

This clonotype was observed a handful of times. The chain has TRBV6-2 or TRBV6-3 and TRBJ1-5; maybe TRBD1 (6 bases). Germline loops: CDR1 MNHEY, CDR2 SVGEGT. There are 13 residues in the CDR3. Trimming left V 10 bases short and J 5 bases short, with 15 bases between. The CDR3: CAIGIRGHQPQHF. Here the CDR3 DNA reads TGTGCCATCGGGATCCGGGGGCATCAGCCCCAGCATTTT.

V gene TRBV20-1 combines with J gene TRBJ2-1, with 8 bases identical to TRBD1. The CDR3 loop spans 15 amino acids. V was pared by 6 bases and J by 4 bases, with 11 bases of the junction left unmatched. Germline CDR1 is DFQATT and CDR2 is SNEGSKA (reference sequence). CDR3 amino acids: CSATTGQEIYNEQFF. For the CDR3, the DNA is TGCAGTGCAACGACGGGACAGGAGATATACAATGAGCAGTTCTTC.

This clonotype occurred many times. The chain employs TRBV4-2 and TRBJ1-6; possible D gene TRBD1, 6 bases. Trimming took 0 bases from V and 8 from J, leaving 11 bases between them. Germline V lookup: CDR1 LGHNA, CDR2 YNFKEQ. The CDR3 has 15 residues. The chain's CDR3 is CASSQDGGRDSPLHF. The CDR3 coding sequence is TGTGCCAGCAGCCAAGACGGGGGCCGGGATTCACCCCTCCACTTT.

This clonotype appeared many times. This chain uses TRBV3-1 with TRBJ2-3; 7 bases align to TRBD2. From germline, CDR1 is LGHDT and CDR2 YNNKEL (reference sequence). Trimming removed 1 base from V and 1 base from J; junction bases left unmatched: 11. The CDR3 length is 18 residues. The CDR3, as DNA: TGTGCCAGCAGCCAAGGATGGGGGGGTTGGGGCCGCACAGATACGCAGTATTTT. Translation: CASSQGWGGWGRTDTQYF.

The CDR3 sequence: CASTSNRGGAYEQYF. The CDR3 DNA sequence: TGTGCCAGCACCTCCAACAGGGGAGGGGCCTACGAGCAGTACTTC. V and J are TRBV2 and TRBJ2-7; D is possibly TRBD1 or TRBD2 (7 bases each). There are 15 residues in the CDR3. Trimming removed 7 bases from V and 2 bases from J, with 18 bases in between. Germline-derived CDR1 and CDR2 are SNHLY and FYNNEI.

This clonotype has more than one count but fewer than ten. The chain uses TRBV7-2 and TRBJ1-2; TRBD1 might be the D (5 bases). CDR1 is SGHTA and CDR2 is FQGNSA in the germline V gene. Trimming removed 2 bases at V and 3 bases at J, with 10 bases between. The CDR3 is 14 amino acids. The CDR3 spells CASSLQGRDYGYTF. CDR3 DNA sequence: TGTGCCAGCAGCTTACAGGGTCGCGACTATGGCTACACCTTC.

This clonotype was counted only a few times. V and J are TRBV5-1 and TRBJ2-3, with a possible D match to TRBD1 (5 bases). V was trimmed by 0 bases and J by 3 bases, leaving 11 bases between them. CDR3 length: 15 amino acids. Germline V gene sequence: CDR1 SGHRS, CDR2 YFSETQ. The CDR3 is CASSLEGQSTDTQYF. The CDR3 coding sequence is TGCGCCAGCAGCTTGGAGGGGCAAAGTACAGATACGCAGTATTTT.

This clonotype has just a few counts. The chain recombines TRBV29-1 with TRBJ1-1; D ambiguous. Looked up from germline, CDR1 is SQVTM and CDR2 is ANQGSEA. Trimming removed 7 bases from V and 0 bases from J, with 6 bases in between. The CDR3 contains 11 residues. In DNA, the CDR3 is TGCAGCGCGACGATGAACACTGAAGCTTTCTTT. Protein product: CSATMNTEAFF.

This clonotype was seen a handful of times. The rearrangement joins TRBV7-9 to TRBJ2-3; 8 nucleotides line up with TRBD2. Trimming at V came to 2 bases and at J to 5 bases, leaving 6 bases not matched to a gene. This CDR3 spans 15 amino acids. Germline lookup yields CDR1 SEHNR and CDR2 FQNEAQ (reference sequence). The CDR3 nucleotides are TGTGCCAGCAGCTTAACTAGCGGTCCTAGAGATACGCAGTATTTT. It encodes CASSLTSGPRDTQYF.